Listed below are T cell receptor beta chains from one sample, sequenced in a study of cytomegalovirus exposure and HLA in healthy donors. Assay used: immunoSEQ multiplex PCR; TCRdb lists only in-frame clones, some missing. Among 90,000 to 120,000 clones, 74% were seen once, and the ten largest hold around 15%. Sequencing used PBMCs. These receptors were obtained from a woman between 40 and 50 years old in good health and CMV-seropositive. Both conserved end residues are part of each CDR3. A D gene is named only where the DNA matches it firmly. The size entry is marked missing in some rows and otherwise reads once, few, many or a size class.

V: TRBV5-4
D: .
size: .
J: TRBJ1-1
CDR3: CASSLRDIPEAFF
DNA: TGTGCCAGCAGCTTACGGGACATCCCTGAAGCTTTCTTT

V: TRBV14
D: .
size: .
J: TRBJ1-1
CDR3: CASSLLLDTEAFF
DNA: TGTGCCAGCAGCCTTCTTTTAGACACTGAAGCTTTCTTT

V: TRBV5-1
D: .
size: .
J: TRBJ2-5
CDR3: CASSQTGETQYF
DNA: TGCGCCAGCAGCCAGACCGGGGAGACCCAGTACTTC

V: TRBV5-1
D: .
size: .
J: TRBJ2-1
CDR3: CASSLGVSDEQFF
DNA: TGCGCCAGCAGCTTAGGGGTCAGTGATGAGCAGTTCTTC

V: TRBV30
D: .
size: .
J: TRBJ2-7
CDR3: CAWTADTVYEQYF
DNA: TGTGCCTGGACCGCCGACACCGTCTACGAGCAGTACTTC

V: TRBV4-3
D: .
size: once
J: TRBJ1-2
CDR3: CASSQDAGLPNYGYTF
DNA: TGCGCCAGCAGCCAAGATGCGGGTCTTCCTAACTATGGCTACACCTTC

V: TRBV4-2
D: TRBD2
size: .
J: TRBJ2-5
CDR3: CASSQVHGAGGPVETQYF
DNA: TGTGCCAGCAGCCAAGTACACGGCGCGGGGGGGCCCGTTGAGACCCAGTACTTC

V: TRBV27
D: .
size: .
J: TRBJ1-3
CDR3: CASSSLTVSGNTIYF
DNA: TGTGCCAGCAGTTCATTGACAGTCTCTGGAAACACCATATATTTT

V: TRBV5-1
D: TRBD2
size: .
J: TRBJ2-1
CDR3: CASAGGTSTRNEQFF
DNA: TGCGCCAGCGCTGGGGGGACTAGCACACGCAATGAGCAGTTCTTC

V: TRBV7-9
D: .
size: .
J: TRBJ2-7
CDR3: CASALGTLPYEQYF
DNA: TGTGCCAGCGCCCTCGGGACATTACCCTACGAGCAGTACTTC

V: TRBV5-6
D: TRBD1
size: .
J: TRBJ1-1
CDR3: CASSFGQGDTEAFF
DNA: TGTGCCAGCAGCTTTGGACAGGGTGACACTGAAGCTTTCTTT

V: TRBV30
D: .
size: .
J: TRBJ2-5
CDR3: CAWSSSEWSQETQYF
DNA: TGTGCCTGGAGTTCGAGCGAGTGGTCACAAGAGACCCAGTACTTC